Below, one T cell receptor beta chain is given with its context. The source of the sample is a study of blood T cell repertoires in COVID-19. Study-wide background: Acute and convalescent COVID-19 specimens originated in the United States, Italy and Spain.

Here immunoSEQ multiplex PCR was the method, and the copy in TCRdb shows in-frame clones only, minus some. Of tens of thousands of clones listed, 88% are singletons. The receptor comes from an elderly woman with active or convalescent COVID-19. The specimen sequenced was peripheral blood.

DNA for the CDR3: TGTGCCAGCAGTAGCACCGGAAACACCATATATTTT. Protein sequence: CASSSTGNTIYF. The genes are TRBV25-1 and TRBJ1-3; D uncertain. From germline, CDR1 is MGHDK and CDR2 SYGVNS. The ends were cut back, 5 bases at V and 4 bases at J, with 6 bases in the middle. CDR3 length equals 12 residues.